The sequence of this T cell receptor (beta chain) was determined in a study of T-cell memory formation after mild COVID-19. Whole-study findings and limits: The finding that pre-infection memory included some responding clones suggested that cross-reactive memory joined. Nothing showed for sure that second-wave clones peaking on day 37 were SARS-CoV-2 specific.

TCRdb passed the 5' RACE reads through MiXCR, listing each CDR3 protein once. This sample has about 560,000 distinct CDR3 sequences, with roughly a sixth found just once. With respect to this clonotype: The target antigen is unknown.

After removal of 6 bases from V and 4 bases from J, the junction contained 5 bases not matched to a gene. The CDR3 runs 14 residues. CDR1 ENHRY and CDR2 SYGVKD come from the germline V gene. The specimen sequenced was PBMCs or a T cell subset sorted from them (not recorded which). This receptor was obtained from an adult woman who had mild COVID-19 (a few samples of this study predate the infection). Cell type and time point are not known. This chain links TRBV10-3 with TRBJ1-1, with 10 bases matching TRBD1. The CDR3 reads CAISPDRGATEAFF. The CDR3, as DNA: TGTGCCATCAGCCCGGACAGGGGGGCCACTGAAGCTTTCTTT.